A single sample gave rise to the 18 T cell receptor beta chains below, sequenced in a study of neurological immune-mediated disorders (dated by TCRdb to the late 2010s). Libraries were built with 5' RACE. The sequencer listed for this sample is Illumina HiSeq 2500. Clones were called with MiXCR by TCRdb after fastp trimmed the public reads at Q25, and only in-frame beta chains were retained. Rows matching on CDR3 protein sequence are summarized as one entry with the most common DNA and genes. This sample has under 90,000 distinct CDR3 sequences in its table, and approximately 10% of those were observed once. Clones ranked in the top ten supply approximately 9.5% of the sample. Reading the label with the study, this specimen's time point is: longitudinal time-point 1 (baseline). Sequencing used PBMCs. The receptors stem from a man aged 30 to 39 in good health.

A few counts support this clonotype. The chain recombines TRBV20-1 with TRBJ2-1; D is unclear. The CDR3 consists of 16 residues. The V and J ends lost 2 bases and 4 bases respectively, with 18 bases between them. Germline V gene sequence: CDR1 DFQATT, CDR2 SNEGSKA (reference sequence). CDR3 sequence: CSARSGVSTLYNEQFF. The CDR3, as DNA: TGCAGTGCTAGATCTGGAGTGTCCACCCTATACAATGAGCAGTTCTTC.

This clonotype was seen many times. The chain combines TRBV11-2 with TRBJ2-3; 9 bases are a match to TRBD2. The V and J ends lost 3 bases and 2 bases, in that order; junction bases with no gene match: 6. The CDR3 spans 16 residues. The V gene's germline CDR1 is SGHAT and CDR2 FQNNGV. The DNA of the CDR3 is TGTGCCAGCAGCTTCTTATCTAGCGGGACCACAGATACGCAGTATTTT. Its translation is CASSFLSSGTTDTQYF.

The chain employs TRBV12-3 or TRBV12-4 and TRBJ1-1; a weak D match, TRBD1 (5 bases). CDR3 length: 14 amino acids. The V end lost 6 bases, the J end lost 1 base, and 12 bases lay between the germline ends. The CDR3 reads CASSPGLQNTEAFF. CDR3 coding DNA: TGTGCCAGCAGCCCGGGACTGCAGAACACTGAAGCTTTCTTT.

This clonotype was found many times. V gene TRBV3-1 combines with J gene TRBJ1-2; unclear D gene. Trimming left V 7 bases short and J 4 bases short, with 7 bases between. Germline values: CDR1 LGHDT, CDR2 YNNKEL (reference sequence). CDR3 size: 11 residues. For the CDR3, the DNA is TGTGCCAGCACCGACTTCTATGGCTACACCTTC. Its protein is CASTDFYGYTF.

CDR3 sequence: CASSSRDRNEQFF. The CDR3 DNA reads as TGTGCCAGCAGCTCCCGAGATCGGAATGAGCAGTTCTTC. This chain connects TRBV5-6 to TRBJ2-1; D gene unclear. This CDR3 has 13 amino acids. The germline V gene has CDR1 SGHDT and CDR2 YYEEEE. The V gene lost 3 bases and the J gene lost 7 bases, with 11 bases spanning the gap.

This clonotype was picked up many times. The rearrangement joins TRBV19 to TRBJ2-7; D gene ambiguous. This CDR3 is built from 14 residues. The germline V gene has CDR1 LNHDA and CDR2 SQIVND (reference sequence). The germline V and J ends were trimmed by 5 bases and 0 bases, with 11 bases remaining between them. CDR3 amino acids: CASSRQRSSYEQYF. CDR3 sequence (DNA): TGTGCCAGTAGTCGACAACGGAGCTCCTACGAGCAGTACTTC.

This clonotype was detected many times. V and J are TRBV12-3 or TRBV12-4 and TRBJ2-5, with 7 positions matching TRBD1. The J segment lost 5 bases and the V segment lost 3 bases, leaving 15 bases of the junction unmatched. The CDR3 covers 17 residues. CDR3 loop: CASSLEAGLGGAETQYF. The CDR3 nucleotides are TGTGCCAGCAGTTTGGAAGCTGGTTTAGGGGGCGCGGAGACCCAGTACTTC.

The chain joins TRBV12-3 or TRBV12-4 to TRBJ2-7, with TRBD1 identical over 8 bases. V gave up 3 bases and J gave up 3 bases; unmatched junction bases: 7. This CDR3 spans 15 amino acids. The CDR3 loop is CASSFIYGQGYEQYF. In DNA form, the CDR3 reads TGTGCCAGCAGTTTCATTTACGGACAGGGCTACGAGCAGTACTTC.

This clonotype appeared many times. The V gene is TRBV30, the J gene TRBJ2-1; 9 nucleotides line up with TRBD2. V shed 0 bases, J shed 6 bases, and the junction held 3 bases outside the gene matches. The V gene's germline CDR1 is GTSNPN and CDR2 SVGIG (reference sequence). The CDR3 runs 14 residues. As DNA, the CDR3 is TGTGCCTGGAGTGTACGACTAGCGGCCAATGAGCAGTTCTTC. The encoded protein is CAWSVRLAANEQFF.

This clonotype was detected ten times or more. V is TRBV28 and J is TRBJ2-1, with 10 nucleotides matching TRBD1. The junction had 8 bases not matched to a gene; V was cut back by 3 bases and J by 6 bases. The CDR3 runs to 16 residues. In germline, CDR1 is MDHEN, CDR2 SYDVKM. As DNA, the CDR3 is TGTGCCAGCAGTTTGGTGACAGGGGGCCTTGGCAATGAGCAGTTCTTC. Translation gives CASSLVTGGLGNEQFF.

This clonotype has at least ten counts. The chain recombines TRBV7-8 with TRBJ1-1; a possible D gene is TRBD1 (5 bases). Trimming took off 3 bases at V and 2 bases at J, with 10 bases between the two ends. The germline V gene has CDR1 SGHVS and CDR2 FQNEAQ. The CDR3 runs 14 residues. For the CDR3, the DNA is TGTGCCAGCAGCTTTTGGGGCCTAAACACTGAAGCTTTCTTT. Residues: CASSFWGLNTEAFF.

Details on this clonotype: The junction departs from germline at one end; a sequencing error may be responsible. CDR3 coding DNA: TGTGCCAGCAGCTTAGGAGAGCCCGACAATGAGCATTTCTTC. Translated, it gives CASSLGEPDNEHFF. The chain couples TRBV7-3 to TRBJ2-1; D gene unclear. CDR1 SGHTA and CDR2 FQGTGA come from the germline V gene. This CDR3 spans 14 amino acids.

Many counts were recorded for this clonotype. The chain combines TRBV5-1 with TRBJ2-5; D ambiguous. The CDR3 is 14 residues long. Between the trimmed V and J ends, which lost 2 bases and 2 bases, there was a span of 10 bases. Germline V gene sequence: CDR1 SGHRS, CDR2 YFSETQ. The DNA of the CDR3 is TGCGCCAGCAGCTTACCAGGTTTGCAAGAGACCCAGTACTTC. It translates to CASSLPGLQETQYF.

There are many counts of this clonotype. CDR3 coding DNA: TGCTCCCCCAACAGGGATTATAGCAATCAGCCCCAGCATTTT. It is translated as CSPNRDYSNQPQHF. This chain joins TRBV20-1 and TRBJ1-5; perhaps TRBD1 as D (6 bases). Germline lookup yields CDR1 DFQATT and CDR2 SNEGSKA (reference sequence). This CDR3 comprises 14 residues.

This clonotype was counted many times. The V gene is TRBV20-1, the J gene TRBJ2-7, with D possibly matching TRBD1 (5 bases). The CDR3 sequence is 14 residues long. Trimming took off 0 bases at V and 2 bases at J, with 11 bases between the two ends. Germline CDR1 and CDR2: DFQATT and SNEGSKA (reference sequence). CDR3 sequence: CSAREQGSTYEQYF. The DNA of the CDR3 is TGCAGTGCTAGAGAGCAGGGATCCACCTACGAGCAGTACTTC.

This clonotype was detected many times. The chain combines TRBV5-1 with TRBJ2-7; no reliable D call. Trimming pared 2 bases from V and 2 bases from J, leaving 11 bases between. Germline assignment: CDR1 SGHRS and CDR2 YFSETQ. The CDR3 length is 14 residues. The CDR3 nucleotides are TGCGCCAGCAGCTTCGACTCACCCCCCTACGAGCAGTACTTC. Encoded protein: CASSFDSPPYEQYF. The full variable domain, completed using reference TRBV5-1 and TRBJ2-7, is KAGVTQTPRYLIKTRGQQVTLSCSPISGHRSVSWYQQTPGQGLQFLFEYFSETQRNKGNFPGRFSGRQFSNSRSEMNVSTLELGDSALYLCASSFDSPPYEQYFGPGTRLTVT.

This clonotype was recorded many times. The chain has TRBV7-9 and TRBJ1-5, with D perhaps TRBD1 (5 bases). This CDR3 comprises 15 residues. Germline V gives CDR1 SEHNR, CDR2 FQNEAQ (reference sequence). Trimming pared 7 bases from V and 2 bases from J, leaving 15 bases between. DNA of the CDR3: TGTGCCAGCACCCGAGCAGGGCAAGGCAATCAGCCCCAGCATTTT. Its protein product is CASTRAGQGNQPQHF.

Ten or more counts support this clonotype. The chain combines TRBV29-1 with TRBJ2-5; no reliable D call. CDR3 length: 9 residues. In germline, CDR1 is SQVTM, CDR2 ANQGSEA. Deletions cut 0 bases from V and 7 bases from J, with 0 bases between. The CDR3 is CSVEETQYF. CDR3 DNA sequence: TGCAGCGTTGAAGAGACCCAGTACTTC.